This TCR beta chain was sequenced for a study of radiation and T cells in renal cell carcinoma. Time point of the sample: blood 2 weeks post-SBRT. Treatment specified: 15 Gy SBRT to primary tumor, nephrectomy 4 weeks later. Sequencing used immunoSEQ multiplex PCR; TCRdb keeps in-frame clones, though not all of them. This sample carries under 150,000 clones, 80% to 90% of them seen once, and the ten largest clones take approximately 2%. This CDR3 spans 14 amino acids. The V end was cut by 0 bases, the J end by 2 bases, with 5 bases between. Germline V gene lookup returns CDR1 SGHTS and CDR2 YDEGEE. The chain recombines TRBV5-8 with TRBJ2-2; D is unresolved. The sample in question was blood, obtained from a patient whose treatment included radiotherapy and nephrectomy. The receptor was derived from a woman aged 60-75 years with renal cell carcinoma. The CDR3 reads CASSLASNTGELFF. The CDR3 DNA sequence: TGTGCCAGCAGCTTGGCGTCAAACACCGGGGAGCTGTTTTTT. Full variable domain (remainder filled in from reference TRBV5-8 and TRBJ2-2): EAGVTQSPTHLIKTRGQQATLRCSPISGHTSVYWYQQALGLGLQFLLWYDEGEERNRGNFPPRFSGRQFPNYSSELNVNALELEDSALYLCASSLASNTGELFFGEGSRLTVL.